This TCR beta chain was found in a study of CD8 T cells in ankylosing spondylitis. General study findings and limits: Past research had described some motif variants in reactive arthritis synovial fluid and blood. There was reportedly significant enrichment of clones that were disease-linked in matched ankylosing spondylitis synovial fluid.

Quantitative barcoded 5'-RACE was used to prepare TCR beta libraries. MiXCR, run by TCRdb on the 5' RACE reads, gives a single entry per CDR3 protein. In the table there are 300,000 to 350,000 distinct CDR3 sequences, less than 25% of which are singletons. Germline CDR1 and CDR2: ENHRY and SYGVKD. This CDR3 has 15 residues. V dropped 5 bases and J dropped 2 bases, with 10 bases sitting between them. To note about this clonotype: The target antigen is unknown.

V is TRBV10-3 and J is TRBJ2-6; a weak D match, TRBD2 (5 bases). The TCR comes from a female donor with ankylosing spondylitis or in good health (not recorded which). The sample was blood, either unsorted or a sorted T cell fraction (not recorded which). The CDR3 region is CAISMGSPGANVLTF. Here the CDR3 DNA reads TGTGCCATCAGTATGGGGAGCCCTGGGGCCAACGTCCTGACTTTC.